Listed below are T cell receptor beta chains from one sample, sequenced in a study of blood T cell repertoires in COVID-19. The protocol was immunoSEQ multiplex PCR, while the TCRdb copy is restricted to in-frame clones and leaves out a portion. The sample includes 200,000 to 250,000 clones, 75% to 85% of them seen just once. Sequenced material: peripheral blood. Receptors originate from a woman between 70 and 85 years old with COVID-19, enrolled during active disease. CDR3s include the opening cysteine and the closing phenylalanine or tryptophan. Fields, in order: V gene, D gene, J gene, clone size, CDR3 protein, CDR3 DNA. The D gene is left open where the match is weak. Only part of the rows carry a size: once, few, many, or a class if the clone is expanded.

v_call: TRBV27; d_call: .; j_call: TRBJ1-4; clone_size: once; cdr3_aa: CASSLAGQEKLFF; cdr3_nt: TGTGCCAGCAGTTTAGCAGGACAGGAAAAACTGTTTTTT
v_call: TRBV9; d_call: TRBD2; j_call: TRBJ2-2; clone_size: .; cdr3_aa: CASSPQGRGAGELFF; cdr3_nt: TGTGCCAGCAGCCCCCAAGGTCGGGGGGCCGGGGAGCTGTTTTTT
v_call: TRBV6-2/TRBV6-3; d_call: .; j_call: TRBJ1-2; clone_size: .; cdr3_aa: CASSDGLYYGYTF; cdr3_nt: TGTGCCAGCAGTGACGGACTCTACTATGGCTACACCTTC
v_call: TRBV7-2; d_call: TRBD2; j_call: TRBJ2-2; clone_size: .; cdr3_aa: CASAWGGSNTGELFF; cdr3_nt: TGTGCCAGCGCCTGGGGGGGTTCGAACACCGGGGAGCTGTTTTTT
v_call: TRBV5-4; d_call: TRBD2; j_call: TRBJ2-3; clone_size: .; cdr3_aa: CASSLGGRAVGTDTQYF; cdr3_nt: TGTGCCAGCAGCTTGGGCGGGAGGGCCGTGGGCACAGATACGCAGTATTTT
v_call: TRBV19; d_call: .; j_call: TRBJ2-1; clone_size: .; cdr3_aa: CASRKVGVHNEQFF; cdr3_nt: TGTGCCAGTAGAAAGGTAGGGGTCCACAATGAGCAGTTCTTC
v_call: TRBV3-1/TRBV3-2; d_call: .; j_call: TRBJ2-1; clone_size: .; cdr3_aa: CASSQDYGVTEQFF; cdr3_nt: TGTGCCAGCAGCCAAGATTACGGGGTGACGGAGCAGTTCTTC
v_call: TRBV7-9; d_call: .; j_call: TRBJ1-4; clone_size: .; cdr3_aa: CASSLGQANEKLFF; cdr3_nt: TGTGCCAGCAGCTTAGGGCAGGCAAATGAAAAACTGTTTTTT
v_call: TRBV28; d_call: .; j_call: TRBJ1-1; clone_size: .; cdr3_aa: CASSSIGTPNTEAFF; cdr3_nt: TGTGCCAGCAGTTCCATCGGGACACCCAACACTGAAGCTTTCTTT
v_call: TRBV7-9; d_call: TRBD1; j_call: TRBJ1-3; clone_size: .; cdr3_aa: CASSRDGTVLNTIYF; cdr3_nt: TGTGCCAGCAGCCGAGATGGGACAGTACTTAACACCATATATTTT
v_call: TRBV5-4; d_call: TRBD1; j_call: TRBJ2-2; clone_size: .; cdr3_aa: CASIRQGDTGELFF; cdr3_nt: TGTGCCAGCATCCGACAGGGAGACACCGGGGAGCTGTTTTTT
v_call: TRBV13; d_call: .; j_call: TRBJ1-2; clone_size: .; cdr3_aa: CASSLGLEGRDGYTF; cdr3_nt: TGTGCCAGCAGCTTAGGCCTTGAAGGGAGGGATGGCTACACCTTC
v_call: TRBV29-1; d_call: TRBD1; j_call: TRBJ2-1; clone_size: .; cdr3_aa: CSVDTGGHEQFF; cdr3_nt: TGCAGCGTTGATACAGGGGGCCATGAGCAGTTCTTC
v_call: TRBV28; d_call: TRBD1; j_call: TRBJ1-6; clone_size: few; cdr3_aa: CASSTQVVAGQGYSPLHF; cdr3_nt: TGTGCCAGCAGTACGCAGGTGGTGGCGGGACAGGGTTATTCACCCCTCCACTTT
v_call: TRBV3-1/TRBV3-2; d_call: TRBD1; j_call: TRBJ1-4; clone_size: once; cdr3_aa: CASSQIGTGNEKLFF; cdr3_nt: TGTGCCAGCAGCCAAATCGGGACAGGGAATGAAAAACTGTTTTTT
v_call: TRBV6-5; d_call: TRBD2; j_call: TRBJ2-7; clone_size: .; cdr3_aa: CASGTSAGATYEQYF; cdr3_nt: TGTGCCAGCGGAACTTCAGCGGGAGCGACTTACGAGCAGTACTTC
v_call: TRBV30; d_call: TRBD2; j_call: TRBJ2-1; clone_size: .; cdr3_aa: CAWISGKYNEQFF; cdr3_nt: TGTGCCTGGATCAGCGGGAAGTACAATGAGCAGTTCTTC
v_call: TRBV7-9; d_call: .; j_call: TRBJ1-2; clone_size: once; cdr3_aa: CASSLAGAGKNYGYTF; cdr3_nt: TGTGCCAGCAGCTTAGCAGGGGCAGGAAAAAACTATGGCTACACCTTC
v_call: TRBV5-1; d_call: .; j_call: TRBJ2-3; clone_size: .; cdr3_aa: CASSSGVGTGGTDTQYF; cdr3_nt: TGCGCCAGCAGCTCCGGGGTGGGTACGGGGGGCACAGATACGCAGTATTTT
v_call: TRBV2; d_call: .; j_call: TRBJ1-2; clone_size: .; cdr3_aa: CASGGRPINYGYTF; cdr3_nt: TGTGCCAGCGGCGGCAGACCTATTAACTATGGCTACACCTTC
v_call: TRBV6-4; d_call: TRBD1; j_call: TRBJ1-5; clone_size: .; cdr3_aa: CASSDSMTGIPINQPQHF; cdr3_nt: TGTGCCAGCAGTGACTCGATGACAGGGATCCCCATCAATCAGCCCCAGCATTTT
v_call: TRBV2; d_call: TRBD1; j_call: TRBJ2-1; clone_size: .; cdr3_aa: CASSDTGAQHDEQFF; cdr3_nt: TGTGCCAGCAGTGATACAGGGGCTCAACATGATGAGCAGTTCTTC
v_call: TRBV2; d_call: .; j_call: TRBJ2-7; clone_size: .; cdr3_aa: CASKLGGGATPPYEQYF; cdr3_nt: TGTGCCAGCAAGCTCGGCGGGGGCGCGACCCCTCCCTACGAGCAGTACTTC
v_call: TRBV28; d_call: TRBD1; j_call: TRBJ1-4; clone_size: .; cdr3_aa: CASSLGTAFNEKLFF; cdr3_nt: TGTGCCAGCAGCCTCGGGACAGCGTTTAATGAAAAACTGTTTTTT
v_call: TRBV19; d_call: TRBD1; j_call: TRBJ2-7; clone_size: .; cdr3_aa: CASKGTAYFF; cdr3_nt: TGTGCCAGTAAAGGGACAGCGTATTTCTTC
v_call: TRBV13; d_call: .; j_call: TRBJ2-5; clone_size: .; cdr3_aa: CASSSPQSGQETQYF; cdr3_nt: TGTGCCAGCAGCTCGCCTCAGTCGGGCCAAGAGACCCAGTACTTC
v_call: TRBV28; d_call: TRBD1; j_call: TRBJ1-4; clone_size: .; cdr3_aa: CASSFRQGLNEKLFF; cdr3_nt: TGTGCCAGCAGTTTCCGACAGGGTCTCAATGAAAAACTGTTTTTT
v_call: TRBV5-4; d_call: .; j_call: TRBJ2-6; clone_size: .; cdr3_aa: CASSLGGSTGILSGANVLTF; cdr3_nt: TGTGCCAGCAGCCTGGGGGGCTCGACAGGGATTCTCTCTGGGGCCAACGTCCTGACTTTC
v_call: TRBV27; d_call: .; j_call: TRBJ1-2; clone_size: .; cdr3_aa: CASSPRPHNSQGGYTF; cdr3_nt: TGTGCCAGCAGTCCACGCCCGCACAACTCCCAGGGGGGCTACACCTTC
v_call: TRBV6-5; d_call: TRBD1; j_call: TRBJ2-5; clone_size: .; cdr3_aa: CASSGPTGLGETQYF; cdr3_nt: TGTGCCAGCAGCGGCCCGACAGGGCTGGGAGAGACCCAGTACTTC
v_call: TRBV30; d_call: .; j_call: TRBJ2-7; clone_size: few; cdr3_aa: CAWVGQGMAYEQYF; cdr3_nt: TGTGCCTGGGTGGGGCAGGGGATGGCCTACGAGCAGTACTTC
v_call: TRBV2; d_call: TRBD1; j_call: TRBJ2-2; clone_size: .; cdr3_aa: CASRGTGATNTGELFF; cdr3_nt: TGTGCCAGCCGGGGGACAGGGGCAACGAACACCGGGGAGCTGTTTTTT
v_call: TRBV2; d_call: TRBD1; j_call: TRBJ1-1; clone_size: .; cdr3_aa: CASSDQGARTEAFF; cdr3_nt: TGTGCCAGCAGTGACCAGGGGGCGCGAACTGAAGCTTTCTTT
v_call: TRBV28; d_call: .; j_call: TRBJ1-1; clone_size: .; cdr3_aa: CASSPGGWTEAFF; cdr3_nt: TGTGCCAGCAGTCCTGGGGGGTGGACTGAAGCTTTCTTT
v_call: TRBV14; d_call: .; j_call: TRBJ1-1; clone_size: .; cdr3_aa: CASSKTFRSIGVGDTEAFF; cdr3_nt: TGTGCCAGCAGCAAAACCTTCCGATCCATCGGGGTCGGGGACACTGAAGCTTTCTTT
v_call: TRBV9; d_call: .; j_call: TRBJ1-2; clone_size: .; cdr3_aa: CASSATGNYGYTF; cdr3_nt: TGTGCCAGCAGCGCAACAGGGAACTATGGCTACACCTTC
v_call: TRBV6-2/TRBV6-3; d_call: .; j_call: TRBJ2-1; clone_size: .; cdr3_aa: CASSYSPGSPNNNEQFF; cdr3_nt: TGTGCCAGCAGTTACTCTCCCGGGAGCCCGAACAACAATGAGCAGTTCTTC
v_call: TRBV30; d_call: .; j_call: TRBJ1-2; clone_size: .; cdr3_aa: CAWSGGPYGYTF; cdr3_nt: TGTGCCTGGAGCGGGGGACCGTATGGCTACACCTTC
v_call: TRBV7-2; d_call: TRBD2; j_call: TRBJ2-3; clone_size: .; cdr3_aa: CASSRLAGVSDTQYF; cdr3_nt: TGTGCCAGCAGCCGTTTAGCGGGAGTATCAGATACGCAGTATTTT
v_call: TRBV28; d_call: .; j_call: TRBJ2-3; clone_size: .; cdr3_aa: CASKHSSTDTQYF; cdr3_nt: TGTGCCAGCAAACATTCTAGCACAGATACGCAGTATTTT
v_call: TRBV20-1; d_call: TRBD1; j_call: TRBJ1-2; clone_size: .; cdr3_aa: CSASGPGQGHGYTF; cdr3_nt: TGCAGTGCTAGTGGTCCGGGACAGGGACATGGCTACACCTTC
v_call: TRBV25-1; d_call: .; j_call: TRBJ2-3; clone_size: .; cdr3_aa: CASSEFTVGTDTQYF; cdr3_nt: TGTGCCAGCAGTGAATTCACAGTGGGCACAGATACGCAGTATTTT
v_call: TRBV5-1; d_call: .; j_call: TRBJ2-1; clone_size: .; cdr3_aa: CASSFSGNEQFF; cdr3_nt: TGCGCCAGCAGCTTCAGCGGGAATGAGCAGTTCTTC
v_call: TRBV5-3; d_call: TRBD1; j_call: TRBJ2-1; clone_size: .; cdr3_aa: CARSRHPGQGPSHQNEQFF; cdr3_nt: TGTGCCAGAAGCCGCCACCCGGGACAGGGGCCTTCACACCAAAATGAGCAGTTCTTC
v_call: TRBV6-5; d_call: .; j_call: TRBJ2-3; clone_size: few; cdr3_aa: CASSYDSADTQYF; cdr3_nt: TGTGCCAGCAGTTATGACTCGGCAGATACGCAGTATTTT
v_call: TRBV11-3; d_call: .; j_call: TRBJ2-3; clone_size: .; cdr3_aa: CASSSRGTDTQYF; cdr3_nt: TGTGCCAGCAGCTCCCGGGGCACAGATACGCAGTATTTT
v_call: TRBV5-5; d_call: TRBD1; j_call: TRBJ1-2; clone_size: .; cdr3_aa: CASSFWDRWGYTF; cdr3_nt: TGTGCCAGCAGCTTCTGGGACAGGTGGGGCTACACCTTC
v_call: TRBV6-5; d_call: .; j_call: TRBJ2-1; clone_size: once; cdr3_aa: CASSYPGTAYNEQFF; cdr3_nt: TGTGCCAGCAGTTACCCTGGGACTGCGTACAATGAGCAGTTCTTC
v_call: TRBV28; d_call: TRBD1; j_call: TRBJ2-5; clone_size: .; cdr3_aa: CASNIGTGYQETQYF; cdr3_nt: TGTGCCAGCAATATCGGGACAGGGTACCAAGAGACCCAGTACTTC
v_call: TRBV14; d_call: .; j_call: TRBJ1-2; clone_size: .; cdr3_aa: CASSQDSWVDRGGYTF; cdr3_nt: TGTGCCAGCAGCCAAGACTCATGGGTGGACCGGGGGGGCTACACCTTC
v_call: TRBV12-3/TRBV12-4; d_call: .; j_call: TRBJ1-1; clone_size: .; cdr3_aa: CASRAGRQTAFF; cdr3_nt: TGTGCCAGCAGAGCGGGACGCCAGACAGCTTTCTTT
v_call: TRBV5-1; d_call: TRBD1; j_call: TRBJ1-2; clone_size: .; cdr3_aa: CASSYQGASYGYTF; cdr3_nt: TGCGCCAGCAGCTATCAGGGGGCCTCCTATGGCTACACCTTC
v_call: TRBV30; d_call: TRBD2; j_call: TRBJ2-7; clone_size: .; cdr3_aa: CAWSFIAGAQYF; cdr3_nt: TGTGCCTGGAGCTTCATAGCGGGAGCGCAGTACTTC
v_call: TRBV7-2; d_call: .; j_call: TRBJ1-2; clone_size: .; cdr3_aa: CASSSQGQGGYGYTF; cdr3_nt: TGTGCCAGCAGCTCCCAGGGGCAGGGTGGCTATGGCTACACCTTC
v_call: TRBV6-2/TRBV6-3; d_call: TRBD2; j_call: TRBJ2-1; clone_size: .; cdr3_aa: CASSPLGLAGSNEQFF; cdr3_nt: TGTGCCAGCAGCCCGTTGGGACTAGCGGGAAGCAATGAGCAGTTCTTC